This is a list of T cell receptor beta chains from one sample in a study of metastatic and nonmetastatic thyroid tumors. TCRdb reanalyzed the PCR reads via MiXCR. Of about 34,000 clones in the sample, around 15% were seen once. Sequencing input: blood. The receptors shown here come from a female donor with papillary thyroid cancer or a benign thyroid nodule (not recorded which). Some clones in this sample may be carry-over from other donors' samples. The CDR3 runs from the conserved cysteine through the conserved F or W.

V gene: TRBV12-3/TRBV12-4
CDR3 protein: CASSLAPRGGYNEQFF

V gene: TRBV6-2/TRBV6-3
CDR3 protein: CASSCPPGGPWREQYF

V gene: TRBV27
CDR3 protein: CASRSQSVLFF

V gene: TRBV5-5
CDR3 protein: CASSLLQHYEQYF

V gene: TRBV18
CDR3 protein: CASSPLRSGDTEAFF

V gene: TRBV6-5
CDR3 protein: CASSYSIQGAYGYTF

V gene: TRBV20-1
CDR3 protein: CSAPPHRSYVGGYTF

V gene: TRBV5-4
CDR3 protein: CASSLSQGYEQYF

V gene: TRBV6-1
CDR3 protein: CASSEISSGTSRQETQYF

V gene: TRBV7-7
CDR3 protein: CASSLARLAGDYNEQFF

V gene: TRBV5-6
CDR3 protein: CASSFSWTPEVAKNIQYF

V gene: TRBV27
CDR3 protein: CASSLTTRSMGYTF

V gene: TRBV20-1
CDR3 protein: CSARELAGVHNEQFF

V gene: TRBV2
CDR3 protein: CASSVEVLYEQYF

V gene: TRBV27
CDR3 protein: CASAGTPGHSNYGYTF

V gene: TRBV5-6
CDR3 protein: CASTQLGGISYEQYF

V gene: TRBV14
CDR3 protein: CASSLASGNTIYF

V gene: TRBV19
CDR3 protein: CASTGVESDTQYF

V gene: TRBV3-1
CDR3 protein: CASSPSAGQGYPYGYTF

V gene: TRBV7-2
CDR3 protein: CASSLAQGVYEQYF

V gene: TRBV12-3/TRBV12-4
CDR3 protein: CASIPPGTGGRGYTF

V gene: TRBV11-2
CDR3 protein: CVSSPAGTGVYGYTF

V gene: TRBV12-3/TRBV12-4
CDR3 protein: CASSTQGAGYTF

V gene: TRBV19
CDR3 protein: CASDPRQAVYSNQPQHF

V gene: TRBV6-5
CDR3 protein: CASSYSPSGALTGYTF

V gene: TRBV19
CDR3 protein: CASSADGYTF

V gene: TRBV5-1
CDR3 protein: CASSLGQRKLFF

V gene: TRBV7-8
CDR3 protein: CASSCKSGSYAQYF

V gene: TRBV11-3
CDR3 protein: CASSLDSGSQYNEQFF

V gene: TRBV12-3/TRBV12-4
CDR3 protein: CASSPPRELTDTQYF

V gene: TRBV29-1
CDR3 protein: CSVATGAVYEQYF

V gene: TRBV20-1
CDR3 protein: CSARSIAGDANEQFF

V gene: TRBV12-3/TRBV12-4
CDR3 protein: CPSSLWGGGADQPQHF

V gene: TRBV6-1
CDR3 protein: CASGEAWENQAQHF

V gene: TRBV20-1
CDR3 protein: CSARGGGWSYQETQYF

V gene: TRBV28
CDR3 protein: CASSPHFRGGEQYF

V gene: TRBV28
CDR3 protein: CASTQMGQGARLAGNEQFF